This TCR beta chain was documented in a study of blood T cell repertoires in COVID-19 (dated by TCRdb to the early 2020s). General notes on the study: The collaborator samples originated in the United States, Italy and Spain and spanned the acute and convalescent phases of COVID-19. The repertoires were released in a freely available public database intended as a resource for research on the immune response to SARS-CoV-2. The dataset comprised deeply sampled blood TCRbeta repertoires from subjects exposed to, actively infected with, or recovered from COVID-19. The prospective study material was composed of cDNA or gDNA derived from T cells, B-cell-depleted T cells, or PBMCs. Samples came from the ongoing ImmuneRACE study (first 160 participants) plus 1,254 subjects from 6 global collaborators. HLA class I and class II types, where available, came from metadata supplied by the sample provider rather than from assay-based typing. Sample metadata almost always included a de-identified subject ID, COVID-19 status, age in years and sex. Summary of the overall study and its limitations: How much clinical and demographic metadata was included differed by source and by participant, and the metadata was provided uncurated.

At one collaborating source in Seattle, patients were enrolled during active infection and were followed longitudinally through the course of disease. Whole blood was collected in K2EDTA tubes by collaborating institutions according to the institutions' own protocols. For TCRbeta analysis, collaborator samples were shipped as frozen whole blood, as isolated PBMCs, or as DNA extracted from either sample type. The germline V gene supplies CDR1 KGHSH and CDR2 LQKENI. Spanning cysteine to phenylalanine, the CDR3 consists of 15 amino acids. The kept DNA is CDR3 alone, 45 bases in frame from the first base. V ends up 6 bases short and J 7 bases short, with an unmatched junction base count of 8. This clone has just one count. The antigen it recognizes is unknown. There are no base qualities to consult, and no much larger clone falls within one base. TCRbeta CDR3 regions were amplified from genomic DNA using the immunoSEQ Assay, a bias-controlled multiplex PCR. Turning to the authors' computational methods: The number of nucleated cells in each sample was estimated by amplification of reference gene primers within the assay. Sequence reads were collapsed and filtered to measure the absolute abundance of every unique TCRbeta CDR3 rearrangement. Productive Simpson clonality was computed per sample as the square root of Simpson's diversity index over productive rearrangements. TCRdb took this table from immuneACCESS and kept in-frame rearrangements with V and J called. Such tables lack part of the clones; where checked against another copy, unresolved V genes explain under half of the gap, and the rest is unexplained. V and J calls and clone size come straight from that table; D and trimming were deduced from the DNA. This sample holds 70,000 to 100,000 clones; around nine tenths were observed only once. Of the sample, about 16% is held by the ten largest clones.

The sequence joins TRBV18 to TRBJ1-5, and 11 bases in between align with TRBD1. This TCR was recovered from a woman aged 55-69 years with COVID-19, enrolled during active disease. The source material was peripheral blood. Here is the DNA: TGTGCCAGCTCCGGGACAGGGGGGCAGAGGCAGCCCCAGCATTTT. Its amino acids are CASSGTGGQRQPQHF.